What follows are 12 T cell receptor beta chains derived from one specimen sequenced in a study of T cell responses to AZD1222 COVID-19 vaccine. Sequenced by immunoSEQ multiplex PCR; TCRdb stores in-frame clones only, minus some. The table records 120,000 or so clones, roughly 90% of them present only once. The sample was peripheral blood, taken on day 0 of AZD1222 vaccination. The receptors here all came from an adult in good health.

V is TRBV2 and J is TRBJ2-7; no clear D. The CDR3 spans 11 residues. V dropped 4 bases and J dropped 6 bases, with 7 bases sitting between them. The germline gives CDR1 SNHLY, CDR2 FYNNEI. This CDR3 reads CASSGEVEQYF. The CDR3 DNA sequence: TGTGCCAGCAGTGGCGAAGTCGAGCAGTACTTC.

The chain recombines TRBV24-1 with TRBJ1-1; D not certain. The CDR3 is 16 amino acids. The germline V gene has CDR1 KGHDR and CDR2 SFDVKD. The V end lost 2 bases, the J end lost 3 bases, and 15 bases lay between the germline ends. CDR3 in amino acids: CATSDSGSHRDTEAFF. The CDR3 DNA reads as TGTGCCACCAGTGATTCTGGGAGCCATAGGGACACTGAAGCTTTCTTT.

The chain recombines TRBV5-1 with TRBJ2-7, with D perhaps given as TRBD1 or TRBD2 (5 bases each). V was trimmed by 4 bases and J by 3 bases, leaving 20 bases between them. The V gene's germline CDR1 is SGHRS and CDR2 YFSETQ. The CDR3 consists of 16 residues. The CDR3 here is CASSPLGEQVLYEQYF. The DNA of the CDR3 is TGCGCCAGCAGCCCCTTGGGAGAACAGGTGCTCTACGAGCAGTACTTC.

The rearrangement uses TRBV3-1 (or the pseudogene TRBV3-2) and TRBJ2-3, with 9 bases matching TRBD2. Unmatched junction bases numbered 5, after V lost 0 bases and J lost 4 bases. The length of the CDR3 is 16 residues. Germline CDR1 is LGHDT and CDR2 is YNNKEL (reference sequence). The CDR3 sequence: CASSQDPWTSADTQYF. The CDR3 DNA follows: TGTGCCAGCAGCCAAGATCCATGGACTAGCGCAGATACGCAGTATTTT.

The chain has TRBV19 and TRBJ2-6; perhaps TRBD1 as D (6 bases). The V and J ends lost 4 bases and 4 bases respectively, with 17 bases between them. Germline-derived CDR1 and CDR2 are LNHDA and SQIVND (reference sequence). CDR3 size: 17 residues. CDR3: CASSTHFGQSGANVLTF. The CDR3 DNA sequence: TGTGCCAGTAGTACCCACTTTGGACAGTCCGGGGCCAACGTCCTGACTTTC.

The rearrangement links TRBV3-1 (or the pseudogene TRBV3-2) to TRBJ1-1; D may be TRBD1 (5 bases). The CDR3 has 14 residues. Between the trimmed V and J ends, which lost 4 bases and 2 bases, there was a span of 11 bases. Germline CDR1 reads LGHDT; CDR2 reads YNNKEL (reference sequence). CDR3 region: CASSLGRKNTEAFF. The CDR3 nucleotides are TGTGCCAGCAGCCTGGGACGGAAAAACACTGAAGCTTTCTTT.

This clone was detected once. This chain connects TRBV29-1 to TRBJ2-3, with 11 nucleotides matching TRBD2. Germline CDR1 SQVTM, CDR2 ANQGSEA. With 3 bases clipped from V and 0 bases from J, the junction kept 8 bases outside the gene matches. The CDR3 has 17 amino acids. CDR3 DNA sequence: TGCAGCGTTGATCTGCTAGCGGGAGGCAGTAGCACAGATACGCAGTATTTT. Encoded protein: CSVDLLAGGSSTDTQYF.

The table lists this clone with a count of one. The chain uses TRBV5-1 and TRBJ1-2; 9 nucleotides align to TRBD1. CDR3 size: 14 residues. Germline assignment: CDR1 SGHRS and CDR2 YFSETQ. V lost 2 bases and J lost 4; bases outside the gene matches: 3. CDR3 region: CASSLGQGTYGYTF. DNA for the CDR3: TGCGCCAGCAGCTTAGGACAGGGGACCTATGGCTACACCTTC.

This clone is a singleton in its sample. The rearrangement links TRBV28 to TRBJ1-1; D is unresolved. The CDR3 has 14 amino acids. Deletions cut 2 bases from V and 5 bases from J, with 12 bases between. Per the germline V gene, CDR1 is MDHEN and CDR2 is SYDVKM. The DNA of the CDR3 is TGTGCCAGCAGTTTACGACTGGGTGGGACTGAAGCTTTCTTT. Amino acid sequence: CASSLRLGGTEAFF. Full variable domain (remainder filled in from reference TRBV28 and TRBJ1-1): DVKVTQSSRYLVKRTGEKVFLECVQDMDHENMFWYRQDPGLGLRLIYFSYDVKMKEKGDIPEGYSVSREKKERFSLILESASTNQTSMYLCASSLRLGGTEAFFGQGTRLTVV.

This clone was picked up a small number of times. The chain links TRBV18 to TRBJ1-2; D is undetermined. The CDR3 totals 14 residues. Germline values: CDR1 KGHSH, CDR2 LQKENI. V lost 4 bases and J lost 5, with 14 bases in between. For the CDR3, the DNA is TGTGCCAGCTCACTTTTTAGGACGGATTATGGCTACACCTTC. As protein: CASSLFRTDYGYTF.

The chain joins TRBV9 to TRBJ2-1, with TRBD2 identical over 12 bases. Losses at the gene ends were 5 bases for V and 6 bases for J; bases not matched to a gene: 6. Germline V CDR1 and CDR2: SGDLS, YYNGEE. There are 15 residues in the CDR3. Here the CDR3 DNA reads TGTGCCAGCAGTCTAGCGGGAGGGCCTTTCAATGAGCAGTTCTTC. Amino acids: CASSLAGGPFNEQFF. Full variable domain (missing parts from reference TRBV9 and TRBJ2-1): DSGVTQTPKHLITATGQRVTLRCSPRSGDLSVYWYQQSLDQGLQFLIQYYNGEERAKGNILERFSAQQFPDLHSELNLSSLELGDSALYFCASSLAGGPFNEQFFGPGTRLTVL.

The chain employs TRBV6-5 and TRBJ2-3; possible D gene TRBD2, 6 bases. This CDR3 comprises 15 residues. Germline CDR1 and CDR2: MNHEY and SVGAGI. V was shortened by 0 bases and J by 1 base, with 8 bases between the two germline ends. The CDR3 sequence is CASSYSSSGTDTQYF. The CDR3 DNA follows: TGTGCCAGCAGTTACTCTTCTAGCGGCACAGATACGCAGTATTTT.